This T cell receptor beta chain comes out of a study of blood T cell repertoires in COVID-19. As for the study in general: Some COVID-19 samples were acute and others convalescent; all came from the United States, Italy and Spain. PBMCs, B-cell-depleted T cells, or T cells provided the cDNA or gDNA that made up the material.

This CDR3 region has 13 residues. V lost 5 bases to trimming and J lost 1 base, with 8 bases between them. Germline V gene lookup returns CDR1 MNHEY and CDR2 SMNVEV (reference sequence). The table came from immunoSEQ multiplex PCR; TCRdb's copy has only in-frame clones and leaves some out. The sample shows 93,000 or so clones, over 70% of them seen only once. This receptor was obtained from a human donor in a cohort sampled during active or convalescent COVID-19. Sequencing used peripheral blood. The V and J genes are TRBV27 and TRBJ1-1, with D uncertain. CDR3 in amino acids: CASSRVRNTEAFF. CDR3 DNA sequence: TGTGCCAGCAGTCGGGTCAGGAACACTGAAGCTTTCTTT.